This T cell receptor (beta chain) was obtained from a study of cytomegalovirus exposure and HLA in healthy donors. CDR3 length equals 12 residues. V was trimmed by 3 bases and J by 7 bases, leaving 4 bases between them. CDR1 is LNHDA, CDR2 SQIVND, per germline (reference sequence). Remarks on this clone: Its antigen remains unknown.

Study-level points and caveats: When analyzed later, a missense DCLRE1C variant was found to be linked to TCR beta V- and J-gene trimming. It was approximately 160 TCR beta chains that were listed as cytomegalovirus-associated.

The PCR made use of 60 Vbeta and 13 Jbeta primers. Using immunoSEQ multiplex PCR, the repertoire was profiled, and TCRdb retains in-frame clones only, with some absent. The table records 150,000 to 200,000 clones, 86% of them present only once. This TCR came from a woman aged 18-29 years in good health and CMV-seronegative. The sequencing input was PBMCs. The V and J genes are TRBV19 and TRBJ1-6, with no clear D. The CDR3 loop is CASSMGNSPLHF. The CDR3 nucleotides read TGTGCCAGTAGTATGGGCAATTCACCCCTCCACTTT.